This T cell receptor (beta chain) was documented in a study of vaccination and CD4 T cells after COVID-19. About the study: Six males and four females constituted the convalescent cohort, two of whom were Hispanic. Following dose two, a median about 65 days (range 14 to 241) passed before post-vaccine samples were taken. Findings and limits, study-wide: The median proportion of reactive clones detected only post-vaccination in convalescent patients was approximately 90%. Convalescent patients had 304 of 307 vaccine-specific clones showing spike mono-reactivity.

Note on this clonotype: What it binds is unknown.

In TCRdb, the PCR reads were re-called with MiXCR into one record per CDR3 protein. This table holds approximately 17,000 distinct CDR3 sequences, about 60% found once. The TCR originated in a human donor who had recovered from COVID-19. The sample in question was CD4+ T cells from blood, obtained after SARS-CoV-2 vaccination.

CDR3 sequence: CSATLAGIAKNIQYF. Here the CDR3 DNA reads TGCAGTGCTACTTTAGCGGGAATAGCCAAAAACATTCAGTACTTC. The chain recombines TRBV20-1 with TRBJ2-4; 8 bases are shared with TRBD2. Looked up from germline, CDR1 is DFQATT and CDR2 is SNEGSKA (reference sequence). This CDR3 region has 15 residues. Trimming took 4 bases from V and 0 from J; bases not matched to a gene: 5.